Given below is one T cell receptor beta chain in context. Its antigen is unidentified. Assay: immunoSEQ multiplex PCR; the TCRdb copy retains only in-frame clones and omits some. The profile shows 95,000 to 150,000 clones, 93% of them singletons. This entry is derived from a study of OX40 agonist ivuxolimab in advanced cancers. Study-wide context: Ivuxolimab, an agonistic anti-OX40 (CD134) antibody, was given to patients. In this trial design, patients received ivuxolimab intravenously at 0.01 to 10 mg/kg every 2 weeks. Study-wide points: Expanded clones were, on average, more numerous in CD8+ T cells than in CD4+.

Source: CD4+ or CD8+ T cells sorted from blood, taken in a trial of the OX40 agonist ivuxolimab. This receptor was identified in an adult with an advanced solid tumor such as melanoma, head and neck, liver or kidney cancer.

The CDR3 protein is CASSERDGSYEQYF. In DNA, the CDR3 is TGTGCCAGTAGTGAACGGGACGGTTCCTACGAGCAGTACTTC. The chain employs TRBV19 and TRBJ2-7; D tentatively fits TRBD1 or TRBD2 (5 bases each). This CDR3 region has 14 residues. The V gene's germline CDR1 is LNHDA and CDR2 SQIVND (reference sequence). Deletions cut 5 bases from V and 1 base from J, with 12 bases between.